What follows is one T cell receptor beta chain and its context. What it recognizes is unknown. Indicated time point: newly diagnosed GD, antithyroid drugs for less than 3 months. Isolated PBMC RNA provided the starting material for the TCR library. Arm-PCR of CDR3 regions and iRepertoire HTBI primers were used to build TCR beta libraries. In the original analysis: Analysis of the samples identified under 80 TRBV and roughly 15 TRBJ segments. MiXCR, run by TCRdb on the multiplex PCR reads, gives a single entry per CDR3 protein. The V and J calls reflect TCRdb's pipeline rather than the authors' work. The sample lists roughly 380,000 distinct CDR3 sequences, 15% to 18% occurring once. The data belong to a study of regulatory T cells in long-lasting Graves disease. Study-wide points: With under 3,500 shared public clonotypes, persistent patients exceeded new patients, who shared about a thousand. Authors noted too few samples as a limitation. There was favoring of TRBV28, TRBJ1-2 and TRBJ2-5 in persistent disease.

There are 15 residues in the CDR3. The V and J ends lost 0 bases and 8 bases, in that order; junction bases with no gene match: 6. Germline V gene data show CDR1 as MNHEY and CDR2 as SVGAGI. The rearrangement uses TRBV6-5 and TRBJ2-1; 8 nucleotides match TRBD1. Source: peripheral blood mononuclear cells (PBMCs), taken at new diagnosis, from a patient treated with antithyroid drugs. The origin of this receptor is a female donor with Graves disease. The CDR3 DNA follows: TGTGCCAGCAGTTACTCGGACAGGGACACCGATGAGCAGTTCTTC. Translating it yields CASSYSDRDTDEQFF.